What follows are 29 T cell receptor beta chains derived from one specimen sequenced in a study of human T cells and chemical hapten exposure. From the RACE reads, TCRdb called clonotypes with MiXCR, one entry per CDR3 protein. The sample has 95,000 to 100,000 distinct CDR3 sequences, roughly a tenth seen once. Time point denoted: pre-sensitization, week 0. The sample's treatment: therapeutic diphenylcyclopropenone sensitization with weekly scalp DPC. The material was whole blood, obtained in connection with sensitization to the hapten diphenylcyclopropenone (DPC). These receptors came from a woman in her sixties with alopecia areata. Some clones in this sample may be carry-over from other donors' samples.

This clonotype came up many times. This chain connects TRBV11-1 to TRBJ1-1; D is unclear. Germline V gene sequence: CDR1 SGHAT, CDR2 FQDESV (reference sequence). Trimming removed 5 bases at V and 1 base at J, with 8 bases between. This CDR3 has 13 residues. DNA for the CDR3: TGTGCCAGCAGCATTCCACAGAACACTGAAGCTTTCTTT. It encodes CASSIPQNTEAFF. The full variable domain, in which reference TRBV11-1 and TRBJ1-1 provide the parts outside the CDR3, is EAEVAQSPRYKITEKSQAVAFWCDPISGHATLYWYRQILGQGPELLVQFQDESVVDDSQLPKDRFSAERLKGVDSTLKIQPAELGDSAMYLCASSIPQNTEAFFGQGTRLTVV.

V usage is TRBV29-1 and J usage is TRBJ2-3, with 8 bases fitting TRBD1. With V trimmed by 6 bases and J by 9 bases, 2 bases remained unmatched. Germline loops: CDR1 SQVTM, CDR2 ANQGSEA. This CDR3 has 10 amino acids. CDR3 DNA sequence: TGCAGCGTGGACAGGGAAACGCAGTATTTT. This gives the protein CSVDRETQYF.

This clonotype appeared a few times. The chain combines TRBV20-1 with TRBJ2-7; D assignment may be TRBD1 or TRBD2 (5 bases each). The V end lost 7 bases, the J end lost 0 bases, and 16 bases lay between the germline ends. The CDR3 runs 14 residues. Germline V gives CDR1 DFQATT, CDR2 SNEGSKA (reference sequence). CDR3 amino acids: CSVNAGGISYEQYF. The DNA for the CDR3 is TGCAGTGTAAACGCTGGGGGAATCTCCTACGAGCAGTACTTC.

Concerning this clonotype itself: It may be a read error: a sequence one base away is much more abundant. The chain has TRBV20-1 and TRBJ2-1; D is perhaps TRBD1 (6 bases). Germline CDR1 reads DFQATT; CDR2 reads SNEGSKA (reference sequence). The CDR3 spans 16 residues. The CDR3 bases are TGCAGTGCTAGGGCCCCGGGGTGGGGGCGTTACAATAAGCAGTTCTTC. It is translated as CSARAPGWGRYNKQFF.

In its sample, this clonotype was seen a few times. The rearrangement links TRBV3-1 to TRBJ1-6; 7 nucleotides agree with TRBD1. The CDR3 extends over 15 amino acids. Germline V lookup: CDR1 LGHDT, CDR2 YNNKEL (reference sequence). With V trimmed by 5 bases and J by 9 bases, 10 bases remained unmatched. CDR3 protein: CASSYGTDWGSPLHF. The DNA of the CDR3 is TGTGCCAGCAGCTACGGGACAGACTGGGGTTCACCCCTCCACTTT.

This clonotype showed up many times. CDR3 nucleotide sequence: TGCGCCAGCAGCGCTGACAGCGCTAACTATGGCTACACCTTC. Translated: CASSADSANYGYTF. V gene TRBV5-1 combines with J gene TRBJ1-2; weak D call: TRBD1 (5 bases). This CDR3 spans 14 amino acids. Germline CDR1 is SGHRS and CDR2 is YFSETQ. The V gene lost 4 bases and the J gene lost 0 bases, with 10 bases spanning the gap.

The J gene is TRBJ2-3, the V gene TRBV30; 9 bases agree with TRBD2. Germline CDR1 reads GTSNPN; CDR2 reads SVGIG (reference sequence). V lost 3 bases to trimming and J lost 2 bases; unmatched junction nucleotides: 3. The CDR3 contains 14 residues. For the CDR3, the DNA is TGTGCCTGGAGACGCGGGGGGGCCACAGATACGCAGTATTTT. Protein: CAWRRGGATDTQYF. Full variable domain (rest looked up from reference TRBV30 and TRBJ2-3): SQTIHQWPATLVQPVGSPLSLECTVEGTSNPNLYWYRQAAGRGLQLLFYSVGIGQISSEVPQNLSASRPQDRQFILSSKKLLLSDSGFYLCAWRRGGATDTQYFGPGTRLTVL.

The sample holds many counts of this clonotype. The chain couples TRBV7-6 to TRBJ2-2, with 7 bases identical to TRBD1. V lost 5 bases, J lost 3 bases, and 6 bases stayed unmatched. Germline-derived CDR1 and CDR2 are SGHVS and FNYEAQ. The CDR3 is made up of 15 amino acids. CDR3 region: CASSPQGTDTGELFF. CDR3 nucleotide sequence: TGTGCCAGCAGCCCCCAGGGGACAGACACCGGGGAGCTGTTTTTT. Drawing the rest from reference TRBV7-6 and TRBJ2-2, the complete variable domain is GAGVSQSPRYKVTKRGQDVALRCDPISGHVSLYWYRQALGQGPEFLTYFNYEAQQDKSGLPNDRFSAERPEGSISTLTIQRTEQRDSAMYRCASSPQGTDTGELFFGEGSRLTVL.

This clonotype was picked up many times. The genes are TRBV12-3 or TRBV12-4 and TRBJ2-1; TRBD2 might be the D (5 bases). This CDR3 region has 16 residues. Trimming stripped 5 bases from V and 1 base from J, with 15 bases between. CDR3 sequence: CASSLWTGPSYNEQFF. DNA for the CDR3: TGTGCCAGCAGTCTATGGACTGGACCATCCTACAATGAGCAGTTCTTC.

In its sample, this clonotype was seen many times. The CDR3 sequence: CSAPRTGGRTEAFF. The DNA of the CDR3 is TGCAGTGCCCCCCGGACAGGGGGTCGCACTGAAGCTTTCTTT. The chain is built from TRBV20-1 and TRBJ1-1; TRBD1 agrees at 10 bases. V lost 6 bases and J lost 4; bases outside the gene matches: 8. Germline loops: CDR1 DFQATT, CDR2 SNEGSKA (reference sequence). The CDR3 covers 14 residues.

In its sample, this clonotype was seen many times. This chain uses TRBV2 with TRBJ2-5, with D uncertain. This CDR3 has 12 amino acids. Per the germline V gene, CDR1 is SNHLY and CDR2 is FYNNEI. Trimming took off 7 bases at V and 5 bases at J, with 11 bases between the two ends. CDR3 in DNA: TGTGCCAGCAAGTTGGATACGGAGACCCAGTACTTC. It codes for CASKLDTETQYF. Drawing the rest from reference TRBV2 and TRBJ2-5, the complete variable domain is EPEVTQTPSHQVTQMGQEVILRCVPISNHLYFYWYRQILGQKVEFLVSFYNNEISEKSEIFDDQFSVERPDGSNFTLKIRSTKLEDSAMYFCASKLDTETQYFGPGTRLLVL.

About this clonotype: A much larger clone differs by one base, so this may be a read error. The chain couples TRBV23-1 to TRBJ1-2; D is undetermined. TRBV23-1 is known as an ORF, though its function is uncertain. The CDR3 sequence is 17 residues long. The V gene lost 7 bases and the J gene lost 2 bases, with 23 bases spanning the gap. The DNA of the CDR3 is TGCGCCAGCATCCCGCCACCCCGGGATCCTGAAAACTATGGCTACACCTTC. The encoded protein is CASIPPPRDPENYGYTF.

This clonotype has at least ten counts. This sequence joins TRBV2 and TRBJ2-5; D is undetermined. The V end was cut by 7 bases, the J end by 2 bases, with 14 bases between. The CDR3 has 14 residues. The V gene's germline CDR1 is SNHLY and CDR2 FYNNEI. The CDR3: CASIPAREQETQYF. The CDR3 DNA sequence: TGTGCCAGCATTCCTGCCCGCGAACAAGAGACCCAGTACTTC.

The gene calls are TRBV5-1 and TRBJ1-1; perhaps TRBD1 as D (5 bases). The germline V gene has CDR1 SGHRS and CDR2 YFSETQ. V lost 4 bases and J lost 4, with 11 bases in between. This CDR3 is 13 amino acids long. The CDR3 DNA reads TGCGCCAGCAGCAGGCAGGGTGGCACTGAAGCTTTCTTT. It yields the protein CASSRQGGTEAFF.

Many counts were recorded for this clonotype. The chain has TRBV7-3 and TRBJ1-2; no definite D call. Germline assignment: CDR1 SGHTA and CDR2 FQGTGA. The CDR3 consists of 15 residues. V lost 5 bases and J lost 0, with 13 bases in between. Here the CDR3 reads CASSVDGTSNYGYTF. The DNA of the CDR3 is TGTGCCAGCAGCGTGGACGGTACTTCTAACTATGGCTACACCTTC.

This clonotype was counted between two and nine times. The chain is built from TRBV18 and TRBJ1-2; D possibly corresponds to TRBD1 (6 bases). The CDR3 runs to 13 residues. With 4 bases removed from V and 7 bases from J, the gap between germline ends came to 13 bases. CDR1 is KGHSH, CDR2 LQKENI, per germline. The CDR3 DNA reads as TGTGCCAGCTCACGAGACAGGCAGGTTGGCTACACCTTC. Translation: CASSRDRQVGYTF.

This clonotype was observed at least ten times. The chain uses TRBV6-5 and TRBJ1-4; D is possibly TRBD1 (5 bases). CDR3 length equals 14 residues. The germline CDR1 and CDR2 sequences are MNHEY and SVGAGI. Trimming removed 8 bases at V and 5 bases at J, with 15 bases between. The CDR3 nucleotides read TGTGCCAGCCGTGAAACCGGGACGAATGAAAAACTGTTTTTT. It translates to CASRETGTNEKLFF.

This clonotype appeared many times. The rearrangement joins TRBV27 to TRBJ1-1; D not resolved. Germline V lookup: CDR1 MNHEY, CDR2 SMNVEV (reference sequence). Trimming removed 5 bases at V and 4 bases at J, with 11 bases between. The CDR3 is 13 amino acids. The CDR3 nucleotides are TGTGCCAGCAGTCCTATAGGGAGCACTGAAGCTTTCTTT. This codes for CASSPIGSTEAFF.

The sample holds a few counts of this clonotype. This chain connects TRBV6-6 to TRBJ2-7; a possible D gene is TRBD1 (5 bases). From germline, CDR1 is MNHNY and CDR2 SVGAGI (reference sequence). This CDR3 spans 17 amino acids. The V end was cut by 2 bases, the J end by 2 bases, with 19 bases between. The CDR3 DNA is TGTGCCAGCAGTTACCTTCCCAGACAGCAGAAGGCCTACGAGCAGTACTTC. Protein sequence: CASSYLPRQQKAYEQYF.

J is TRBJ1-5 and V is TRBV27; D perhaps matches TRBD1 (6 bases). The CDR3 extends over 15 amino acids. Germline CDR1 and CDR2: MNHEY and SMNVEV (reference sequence). V lost 2 bases to trimming and J lost 6 bases, with 14 bases between them. In DNA, the CDR3 is TGTGCCAGCAGTTTACAGGGGTGGTCGATTCAGCCCCAGCATTTT. Residues: CASSLQGWSIQPQHF.

The sample holds a few counts of this clonotype. This chain connects TRBV6-6 to TRBJ1-1; D is perhaps TRBD1 (5 bases). The CDR3 loop spans 11 amino acids. V lost 7 bases and J lost 10, with 13 bases in between. Germline values: CDR1 MNHNY, CDR2 SVGAGI (reference sequence). CDR3 protein: CASTSAGLAFF. The CDR3 DNA reads TGTGCCAGCACAAGCGCAGGGTTAGCTTTCTTT.

This clonotype showed up many times. The chain combines TRBV4-1 with TRBJ1-5; TRBD1 might be the D (5 bases). The CDR3 spans 16 residues. The ends were cut back, 0 bases at V and 7 bases at J, with 16 bases in the middle. CDR1 and CDR2 (germline): MGHRA, YSYEKL. CDR3 coding DNA: TGCGCCAGCAGCCAAGATGGGAGGGGATCGACACAGCCCCAGCATTTT. Amino acid sequence: CASSQDGRGSTQPQHF.

In its sample, this clonotype was seen many times. CDR3 coding DNA: TGTGCCAGCTCACCAGAAGAAGATCAGCCCCAGCATTTT. Translated: CASSPEEDQPQHF. The chain recombines TRBV18 with TRBJ1-5; the D is unclear. V gave up 2 bases and J gave up 5 bases, with 7 bases separating them. The CDR3 consists of 13 residues. Germline lookup yields CDR1 KGHSH and CDR2 LQKENI.

The rearrangement links TRBV13 to TRBJ1-2; no clear D. CDR3 size: 14 residues. From germline, CDR1 is PRHDT and CDR2 FYEKMQ (reference sequence). V was shortened by 7 bases and J by 0 bases, with 12 bases between the two germline ends. CDR3 sequence (DNA): TGTGCCAGCAAGGCCCACAACACTAACTATGGCTACACCTTC. Residues: CASKAHNTNYGYTF.

The V and J genes are TRBV7-9 and TRBJ2-2; D is undetermined. The germline CDR1 and CDR2 sequences are SEHNR and FQNEAQ (reference sequence). V shed 2 bases and J shed 3 bases, with 7 bases lying between them. The CDR3 contains 14 residues. CDR3 in DNA: TGTGCCAGCAGCTTAAGGCAGGACACCGGGGAGCTGTTTTTT. This sequence encodes CASSLRQDTGELFF.

V gene TRBV27 combines with J gene TRBJ2-5; possibly TRBD1 for D (5 bases). The ends were cut back, 1 base at V and 2 bases at J, with 11 bases in the middle. Looked up from germline, CDR1 is MNHEY and CDR2 is SMNVEV (reference sequence). This CDR3 contains 15 residues. CDR3 protein: CASSLFDSSQETQYF. In nucleotides, the CDR3 is TGTGCCAGCAGTTTATTTGACAGTTCACAAGAGACCCAGTACTTC.

This clonotype was counted only a few times. V and J are TRBV6-1 and TRBJ2-5; D is possibly TRBD1 (6 bases). Trimming left V 3 bases short and J 2 bases short, with 16 bases between. The CDR3 totals 16 residues. Germline assignment: CDR1 MNHNS and CDR2 SASEGT. The CDR3 nucleotides read TGTGCCAGCAGTGAGGTGACTCGGACAGCGCAAGAGACCCAGTACTTC. Amino acid sequence: CASSEVTRTAQETQYF.

This clonotype was detected many times. The chain employs TRBV7-9 and TRBJ2-6; TRBD1 matches 9 bases. This CDR3 region has 17 residues. In germline, CDR1 is SEHNR, CDR2 FQNEAQ (reference sequence). The V and J ends lost 5 bases and 2 bases, in that order; junction bases with no gene match: 7. The CDR3 coding sequence is TGTGCCAGCAGCCTAGGGACAGGGAGAGCTGGGGCCAACGTCCTGACTTTC. Translation: CASSLGTGRAGANVLTF.

The rearrangement joins TRBV7-2 to TRBJ2-7; TRBD2 matches 7 bases. In germline, CDR1 is SGHTA, CDR2 FQGNSA. This CDR3 region has 14 residues. Losses at the gene ends were 4 bases for V and 9 bases for J; bases not matched to a gene: 12. Here the CDR3 DNA reads TGTGCCAGCAGCTCGCTCGGACTAGAAGGTGTGCAGTACTTC. This encodes CASSSLGLEGVQYF.